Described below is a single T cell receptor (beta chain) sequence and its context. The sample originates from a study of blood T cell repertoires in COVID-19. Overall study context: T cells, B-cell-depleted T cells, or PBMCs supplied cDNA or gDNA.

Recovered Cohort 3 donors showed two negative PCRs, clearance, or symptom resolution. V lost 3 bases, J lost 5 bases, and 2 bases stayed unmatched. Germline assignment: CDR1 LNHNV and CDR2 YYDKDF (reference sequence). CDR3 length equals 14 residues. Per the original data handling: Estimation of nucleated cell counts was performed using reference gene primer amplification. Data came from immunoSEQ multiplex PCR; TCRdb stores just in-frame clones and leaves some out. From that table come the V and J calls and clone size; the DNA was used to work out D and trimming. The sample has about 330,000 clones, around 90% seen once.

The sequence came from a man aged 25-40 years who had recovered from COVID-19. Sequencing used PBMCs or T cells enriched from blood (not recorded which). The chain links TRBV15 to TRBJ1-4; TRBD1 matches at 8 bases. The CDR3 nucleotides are TGTGCCACCAGCAGCAGGGGGCTGAATGAAAAACTGTTTTTT. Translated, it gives CATSSRGLNEKLFF.